The 11 T cell receptor beta chains given below trace back to one sample, sequenced in a study of prognosis after radiotherapy for stage I lung cancer. CDR3 of TCR beta was amplified from genomic DNA via a two-round multiplex PCR. Each TRBV and TRBJ gene had its own primer in the first PCR round. TCRdb re-called the multiplex PCR reads with MiXCR, one entry per CDR3 protein. Of about 31,000 distinct CDR3 sequences in the sample, around 32% were seen once. Specimen: PBMCs, collected before or after stereotactic body radiation therapy (not recorded which). The receptors stem from a donor aged 50 or older with non-small cell lung cancer.

A remark on this clonotype: A read error may be the cause here, since a much bigger clone is one base away. CDR3 residues: CASRQGAADNYGYTF. The CDR3 DNA sequence: TGCGCCAGCAGACAAGGTGCAGCAGATAACTATGGCTACACCTTC. V is TRBV4-1 and J is TRBJ1-2; D gene ambiguous. CDR1 is MGHRA, CDR2 YSYEKL, per germline. This CDR3 is 15 amino acids long.

As regards this clonotype: With a much larger clone just one base away, this may be a read error. This chain links TRBV12-3 or TRBV12-4 with TRBJ2-1; TRBD2 matches at 9 bases. The CDR3 sequence is 15 residues long. The CDR3 sequence: CVSSLVSGRSYEQFF. The CDR3 DNA reads TGTGTCAGCAGTTTAGTTAGCGGGAGAAGCTATGAGCAGTTCTTC.

Note on this clonotype: A single base separates this from a much larger clone, so it may be a read error. V gene TRBV20-1 combines with J gene TRBJ2-5; tentative D call: TRBD2 (6 bases). CDR3 length: 13 amino acids. The V and J ends lost 8 bases and 5 bases respectively, with 18 bases between them. Germline-derived CDR1 and CDR2 are DFQATT and SNEGSKA (reference sequence). CDR3 in DNA: TGCAGTTCTAATAAGCGGGTCGGGGAGACCCAGTACTTC. It codes for CSSNKRVGETQYF.

At least ten counts were recorded for this clonotype. The chain couples TRBV20-1 to TRBJ2-1; TRBD2 aligns across 7 bases. This CDR3 spans 14 amino acids. The germline V gene has CDR1 DFQATT and CDR2 SNEGSKA (reference sequence). Unmatched junction bases numbered 10, after V lost 6 bases and J lost 5 bases. The CDR3 coding sequence is TGCAGTGCCGCCCTGGGGACTAAGAACAATGAGCAGTTCTTC. This translates into CSAALGTKNNEQFF.

The chain carries TRBV28 and TRBJ2-4, with D hard to call. With 3 bases removed from V and 2 bases from J, the gap between germline ends came to 8 bases. The CDR3 totals 14 residues. CDR1 and CDR2 (germline): MDHEN, SYDVKM. CDR3 sequence reads: CASSFPSTKNIQYF. The CDR3 region has the DNA TGTGCCAGCAGTTTTCCCTCAACCAAAAACATTCAGTACTTC. The full variable domain, completed using reference TRBV28 and TRBJ2-4, is DVKVTQSSRYLVKRTGEKVFLECVQDMDHENMFWYRQDPGLGLRLIYFSYDVKMKEKGDIPEGYSVSREKKERFSLILESASTNQTSMYLCASSFPSTKNIQYFGAGTRLSVL.

This clonotype was recorded many times. The chain combines TRBV20-1 with TRBJ2-5; D may be TRBD2 (5 bases). V shed 1 base and J shed 7 bases, with 13 bases lying between them. Germline V lookup: CDR1 DFQATT, CDR2 SNEGSKA (reference sequence). The CDR3 is 13 residues long. CDR3 protein: CSARGEEGLTQYF. The CDR3 DNA reads as TGCAGTGCTAGAGGTGAAGAGGGCTTGACCCAGTACTTC.

This clonotype was seen more than once but under ten times. The J gene is TRBJ1-2, the V gene TRBV5-1; no firm D call. Germline values: CDR1 SGHRS, CDR2 YFSETQ. The CDR3 totals 14 residues. Trimming pared 1 base from V and 0 bases from J, leaving 7 bases between. CDR3 region: CASSLSTANYGYTF. The CDR3 DNA reads as TGCGCCAGCAGCTTGTCAACAGCTAACTATGGCTACACCTTC.

The V and J genes are TRBV11-3 and TRBJ2-5; tentatively, D is TRBD1 (5 bases). Germline CDR1 is SGHNT and CDR2 is YENEEA. V gave up 3 bases and J gave up 3 bases, with 17 bases separating them. The CDR3 has 16 residues. The CDR3 here is CASSFGVIQGEETQYF. The CDR3 DNA reads TGTGCCAGCAGCTTTGGGGTAATCCAAGGGGAAGAGACCCAGTACTTC.

This sequence joins TRBV27 and TRBJ1-1; TRBD1 is a possible D gene (5 bases). The CDR3 runs to 14 residues. In germline, CDR1 is MNHEY, CDR2 SMNVEV (reference sequence). The germline V and J ends were trimmed by 3 bases and 0 bases, with 8 bases remaining between them. CDR3: CASSFRRVNTEAFF. For the CDR3, the DNA is TGTGCCAGCAGTTTCCGCAGGGTGAACACTGAAGCTTTCTTT.

This clonotype was picked up a small number of times. V usage is TRBV7-3 and J usage is TRBJ2-7, with no clear D. The ends were cut back, 1 base at V and 0 bases at J, with 7 bases in the middle. Looked up from germline, CDR1 is SGHTA and CDR2 is FQGTGA. The CDR3 length is 14 residues. This chain's CDR3 is CASSLSANSYEQYF. DNA for the CDR3: TGTGCCAGCAGCTTAAGCGCGAACTCCTACGAGCAGTACTTC.

This clonotype came up many times. The genes are TRBV5-1 and TRBJ1-1, with TRBD1 matching over 10 bases. The CDR3 has 16 amino acids. V trimming: 1 base; J trimming: 4 bases; junction bases outside the gene matches: 7. Germline values: CDR1 SGHRS, CDR2 YFSETQ. DNA of the CDR3: TGCGCCAGCAGCTTGCTTGGACAGGGGGTAGGCACTGAAGCTTTCTTT. Its protein product is CASSLLGQGVGTEAFF.